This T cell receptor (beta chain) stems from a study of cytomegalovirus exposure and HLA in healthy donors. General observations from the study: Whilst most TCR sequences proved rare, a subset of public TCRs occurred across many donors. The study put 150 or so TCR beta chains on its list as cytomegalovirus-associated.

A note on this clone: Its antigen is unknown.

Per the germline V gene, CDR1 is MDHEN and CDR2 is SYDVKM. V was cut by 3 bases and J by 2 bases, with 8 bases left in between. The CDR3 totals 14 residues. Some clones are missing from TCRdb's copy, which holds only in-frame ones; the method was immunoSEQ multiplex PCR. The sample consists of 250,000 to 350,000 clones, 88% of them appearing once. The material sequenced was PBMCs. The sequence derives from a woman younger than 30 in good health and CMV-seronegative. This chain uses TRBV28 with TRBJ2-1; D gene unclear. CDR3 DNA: TGTGCCAGCAGTTTGGTCAGAACCTACAATGAGCAGTTCTTC. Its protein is CASSLVRTYNEQFF.